This TCR beta chain stems from a study of CD8 T cells in Susac syndrome (dated by TCRdb to about 2019). Background for the entire study: Whether CD8+ T cell activation and differentiation in Susac syndrome was antigen driven was tested using repertoire sequencing. CD8+ T cell repertoire clonality was compared between about 12 healthy donors, roughly 14 Susac syndrome patients and 15 multiple sclerosis patients. The paper's findings and limits, for the study overall: The number of individuals in the TCR sequencing and HLA analysis was recognized as being relatively small.

RNA was extracted using the RNeasy kit, and roughly 0.45 to 1 microgram was reverse transcribed with random hexamers. The immunoSEQ multiplex PCR assay, covering 54 Vbeta and 13 Jbeta segments, was used to amplify TCR beta CDR3 regions. PCR amplification bias was corrected using a synthetic template baseline for primer optimization and computational correction. Per the authors' processing: Reads were assigned to V, D and J genes according to IMGT and analyzed in immunoSEQ Analyzer, with only productive sequences retained. Clonality was calculated as one minus the Shannon entropy normalized by log2 of the number of productive unique sequences. Public and private clones were assessed among the 100 most prevalent clones of each patient and control. Clones were defined as Susac-specific if absent from the healthy and MS cohorts, from 1052 published viral clones and from other ImmuneACCESS disease sequences. In TCRdb, the public reads were trimmed at Q25 with fastp and aligned with MiXCR, with productive beta chains retained. Merged by CDR3 protein, the rows form single entries marked with the most common genes and DNA. TCRdb, rather than the study authors, made the V and J calls. In all, the sample holds some 450,000 distinct CDR3 sequences, and approximately 89% of those were seen once. The ten largest clones take up approximately 0.12% of the sample.

V is clipped by 7 bases and J by 5 bases, and the sequence between their germline boundaries is 14 bases long. Sequences MNHNY (CDR1) and SVGAGI (CDR2) are obtained from the germline V gene (reference sequence). Its CDR3 holds 13 amino acids, cysteine through phenylalanine. The DNA shown is the 39-base CDR3, in frame from base 1. Peripheral blood CD8+ and CD4+ T cells from healthy donors, Susac syndrome patients and multiple sclerosis patients were profiled by high-throughput TCR beta sequencing. Treatment-naive patients with stable or active relapsing-remitting disease fulfilling revised McDonald criteria were used as multiple sclerosis controls. CD8+ TEMRA cells were enriched by FACS, while bulk CD8+ and CD4+ T cells were purified by magnetic negative isolation. Blood was collected in EDTA tubes and processed within 24 hours, with PBMCs isolated through density gradient centrifugation. PBMCs destined for TCR sequencing were cryopreserved in liquid nitrogen and later thawed in a 37 °C water bath. Purity of sorted or isolated CD4+, CD8+ and CD8+ TEMRA cells was at least 90%.

The count of this clonotype is one. Its specific antigen is unknown. Base qualities are not recorded, but no much larger clone differs from it by a single base. One read alone is a weak basis. The sequenced material came from CD8+ T cells from PBMCs. This receptor chain uses TRBV6-6 and TRBJ1-1; a confident D gene designation cannot be given. The receptor's source is a human donor with multiple sclerosis. The DNA is as follows: TGTGCCAGCACTCTGGAGGGTTCGACTGAAGCTTTCTTT. This is translated as CASTLEGSTEAFF.